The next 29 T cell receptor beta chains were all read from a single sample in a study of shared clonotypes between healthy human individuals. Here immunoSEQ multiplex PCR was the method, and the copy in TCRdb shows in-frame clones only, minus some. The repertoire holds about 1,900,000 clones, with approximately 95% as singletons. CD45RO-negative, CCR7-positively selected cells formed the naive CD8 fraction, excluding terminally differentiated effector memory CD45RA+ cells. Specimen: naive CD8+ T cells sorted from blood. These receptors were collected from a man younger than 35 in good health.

DNA for the CDR3: TGTGCCAGCAGTTTAGAGGCTTGGGAAGAGACCCAGTACTTC. It specifies CASSLEAWEETQYF. This rearrangement joins TRBV28 to TRBJ2-5; no firm D call. There are 14 residues in the CDR3. V gave up 2 bases and J gave up 3 bases, with 10 bases separating them. Germline lookup yields CDR1 MDHEN and CDR2 SYDVKM.

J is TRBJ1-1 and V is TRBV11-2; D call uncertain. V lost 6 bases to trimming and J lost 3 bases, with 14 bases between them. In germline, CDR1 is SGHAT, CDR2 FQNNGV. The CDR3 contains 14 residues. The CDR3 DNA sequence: TGTGCCAGCAGGGCCCCAGTAGCCGACACTGAAGCTTTCTTT. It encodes CASRAPVADTEAFF.

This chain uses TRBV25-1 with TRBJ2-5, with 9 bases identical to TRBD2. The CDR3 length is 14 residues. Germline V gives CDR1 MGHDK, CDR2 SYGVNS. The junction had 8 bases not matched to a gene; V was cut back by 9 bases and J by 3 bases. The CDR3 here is CASLGLAPKETQYF. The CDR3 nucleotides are TGTGCCAGTCTCGGACTAGCGCCGAAAGAGACCCAGTACTTC.

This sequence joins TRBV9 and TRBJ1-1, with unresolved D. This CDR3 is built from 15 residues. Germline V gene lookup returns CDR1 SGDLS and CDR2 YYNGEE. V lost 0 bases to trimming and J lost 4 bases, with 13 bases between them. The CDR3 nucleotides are TGTGCCAGCAGCGTAGTCCTACCTGAGGGCACTGAAGCTTTCTTT. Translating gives CASSVVLPEGTEAFF.

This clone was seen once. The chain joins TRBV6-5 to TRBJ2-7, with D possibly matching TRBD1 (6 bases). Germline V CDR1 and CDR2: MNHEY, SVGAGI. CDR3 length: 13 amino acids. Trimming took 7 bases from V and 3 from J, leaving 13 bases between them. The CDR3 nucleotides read TGTGCCAGCAAACCGGGACACCTCTACGAGCAGTACTTC. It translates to CASKPGHLYEQYF.

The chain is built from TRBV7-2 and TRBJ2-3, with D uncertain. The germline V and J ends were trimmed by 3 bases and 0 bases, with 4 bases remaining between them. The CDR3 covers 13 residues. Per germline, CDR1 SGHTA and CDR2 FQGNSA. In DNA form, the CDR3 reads TGTGCCAGCAGCTTCTTAAGCACAGATACGCAGTATTTT. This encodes CASSFLSTDTQYF.

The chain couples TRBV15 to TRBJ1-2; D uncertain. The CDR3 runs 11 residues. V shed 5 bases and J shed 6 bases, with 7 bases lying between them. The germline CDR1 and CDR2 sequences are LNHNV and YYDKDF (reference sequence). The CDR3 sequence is CATSGSHGYTF. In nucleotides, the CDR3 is TGTGCCACCAGCGGCAGTCATGGCTACACCTTC.

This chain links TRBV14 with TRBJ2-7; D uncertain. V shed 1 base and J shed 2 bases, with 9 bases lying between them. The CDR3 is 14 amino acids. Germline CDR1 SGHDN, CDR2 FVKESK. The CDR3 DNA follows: TGTGCCAGCAGCCAAGGGCTGTTTCCCTACGAGCAGTACTTC. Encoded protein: CASSQGLFPYEQYF.

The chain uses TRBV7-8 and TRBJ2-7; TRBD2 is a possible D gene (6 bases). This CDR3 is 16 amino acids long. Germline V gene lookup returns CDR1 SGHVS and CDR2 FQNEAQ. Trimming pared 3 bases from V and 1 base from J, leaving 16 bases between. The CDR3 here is CASSFGLSNPSYEQYF. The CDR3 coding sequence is TGTGCCAGCAGCTTTGGACTATCTAACCCGTCCTACGAGCAGTACTTC.

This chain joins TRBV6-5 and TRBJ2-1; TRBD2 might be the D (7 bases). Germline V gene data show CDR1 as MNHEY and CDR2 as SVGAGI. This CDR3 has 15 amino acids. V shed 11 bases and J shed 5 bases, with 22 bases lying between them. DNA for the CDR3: TGTGCCTCCCGGGGGGCTAGCGAGTCAGACAATGAGCAGTTCTTC. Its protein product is CASRGASESDNEQFF.

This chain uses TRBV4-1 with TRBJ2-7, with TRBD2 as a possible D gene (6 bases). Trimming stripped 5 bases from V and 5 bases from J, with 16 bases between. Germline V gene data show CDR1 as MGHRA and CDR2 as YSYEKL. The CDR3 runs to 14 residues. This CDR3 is CASSSRQAGNEQYF. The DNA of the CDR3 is TGCGCCAGCAGCTCTCGTCAGGCGGGGAACGAGCAGTACTTC.

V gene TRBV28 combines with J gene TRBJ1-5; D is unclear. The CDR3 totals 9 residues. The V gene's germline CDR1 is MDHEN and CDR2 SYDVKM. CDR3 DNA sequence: TGTGCTACAAATCAGCCCCAGCATTTT. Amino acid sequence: CATNQPQHF.

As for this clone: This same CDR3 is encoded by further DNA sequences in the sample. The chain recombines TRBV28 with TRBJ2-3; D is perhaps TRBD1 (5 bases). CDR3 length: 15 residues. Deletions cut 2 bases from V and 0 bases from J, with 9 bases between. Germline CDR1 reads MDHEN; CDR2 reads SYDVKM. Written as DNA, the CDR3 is TGTGCCAGCAGTTTAGGGGCTACTAGCACAGATACGCAGTATTTT. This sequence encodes CASSLGATSTDTQYF.

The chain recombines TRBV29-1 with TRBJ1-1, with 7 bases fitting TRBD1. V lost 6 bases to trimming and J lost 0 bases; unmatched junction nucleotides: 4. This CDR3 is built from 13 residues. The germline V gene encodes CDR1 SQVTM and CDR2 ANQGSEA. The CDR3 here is CSVSGGLNTEAFF. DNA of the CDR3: TGCAGCGTCTCAGGGGGGCTGAACACTGAAGCTTTCTTT.

CDR3 nucleotide sequence: TGTGCCAGCAGCGAACCGGGACAGGGAATTTTGGGGGAGCTGTTTTTT. Amino acid sequence: CASSEPGQGILGELFF. The chain employs TRBV7-2 and TRBJ2-2, with 9 positions matching TRBD1. The germline V gene encodes CDR1 SGHTA and CDR2 FQGNSA. CDR3 length: 16 residues. With V trimmed by 5 bases and J by 8 bases, 12 bases remained unmatched.

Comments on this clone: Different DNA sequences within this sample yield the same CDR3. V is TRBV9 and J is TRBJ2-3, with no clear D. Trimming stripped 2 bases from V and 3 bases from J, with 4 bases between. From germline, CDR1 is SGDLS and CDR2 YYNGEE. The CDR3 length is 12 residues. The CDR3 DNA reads TGTGCCAGCAGCGTTCAAACAGATACGCAGTATTTT. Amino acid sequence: CASSVQTDTQYF.

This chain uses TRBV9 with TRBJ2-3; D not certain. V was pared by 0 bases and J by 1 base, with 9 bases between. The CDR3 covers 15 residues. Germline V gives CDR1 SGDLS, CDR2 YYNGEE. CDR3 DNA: TGTGCCAGCAGCGTAGGCCTGGTGGGCACAGATACGCAGTATTTT. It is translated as CASSVGLVGTDTQYF.

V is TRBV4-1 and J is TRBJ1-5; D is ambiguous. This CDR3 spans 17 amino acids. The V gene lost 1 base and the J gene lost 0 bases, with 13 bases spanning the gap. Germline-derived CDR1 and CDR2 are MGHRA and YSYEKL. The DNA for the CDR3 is TGCGCCAGCAGCCAAGGAATATATGAATATAGCAATCAGCCCCAGCATTTT. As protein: CASSQGIYEYSNQPQHF.

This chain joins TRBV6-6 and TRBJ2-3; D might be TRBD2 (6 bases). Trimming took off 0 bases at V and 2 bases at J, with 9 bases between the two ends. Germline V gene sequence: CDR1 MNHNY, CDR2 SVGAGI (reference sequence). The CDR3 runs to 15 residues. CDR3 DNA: TGTGCCAGCAGTTACTCGGGACTCATCACAGATACGCAGTATTTT. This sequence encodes CASSYSGLITDTQYF.

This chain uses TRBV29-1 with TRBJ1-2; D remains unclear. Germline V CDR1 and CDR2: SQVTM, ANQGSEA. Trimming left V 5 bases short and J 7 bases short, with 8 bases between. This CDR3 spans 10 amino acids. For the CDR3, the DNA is TGCAGCGTTCCAGACTTTGGCTACACCTTC. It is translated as CSVPDFGYTF.

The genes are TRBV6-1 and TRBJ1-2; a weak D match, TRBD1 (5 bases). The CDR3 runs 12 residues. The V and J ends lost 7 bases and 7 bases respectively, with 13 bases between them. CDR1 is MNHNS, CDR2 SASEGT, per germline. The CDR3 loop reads CASTTGTSGYTF. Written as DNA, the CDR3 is TGTGCCAGCACTACCGGGACCAGTGGCTACACCTTC.

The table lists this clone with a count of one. This chain's CDR3 is CASSLAESLVYGYTF. DNA for the CDR3: TGTGCCAGCAGCTTAGCCGAGAGTCTAGTCTATGGCTACACCTTC. The chain joins TRBV7-8 to TRBJ1-2; unclear D gene. The CDR3 covers 15 residues. Germline values: CDR1 SGHVS, CDR2 FQNEAQ. The V gene lost 0 bases and the J gene lost 4 bases, with 12 bases spanning the gap.

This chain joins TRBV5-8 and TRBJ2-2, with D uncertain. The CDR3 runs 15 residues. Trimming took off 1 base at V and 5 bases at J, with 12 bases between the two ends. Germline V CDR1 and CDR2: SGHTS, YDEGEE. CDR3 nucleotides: TGTGCCAGCAGCTTGTTTGTTATCCAAACCGGGGAGCTGTTTTTT. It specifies CASSLFVIQTGELFF. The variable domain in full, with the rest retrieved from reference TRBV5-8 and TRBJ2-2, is EAGVTQSPTHLIKTRGQQATLRCSPISGHTSVYWYQQALGLGLQFLLWYDEGEERNRGNFPPRFSGRQFPNYSSELNVNALELEDSALYLCASSLFVIQTGELFFGEGSRLTVL.

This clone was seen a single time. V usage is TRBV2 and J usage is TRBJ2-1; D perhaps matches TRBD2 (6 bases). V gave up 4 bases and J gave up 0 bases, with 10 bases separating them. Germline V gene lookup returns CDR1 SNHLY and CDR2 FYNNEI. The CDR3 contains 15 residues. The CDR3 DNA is TGTGCCAGCAGTGTCGGGGGAAGCTCCTACAATGAGCAGTTCTTC. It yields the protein CASSVGGSSYNEQFF.

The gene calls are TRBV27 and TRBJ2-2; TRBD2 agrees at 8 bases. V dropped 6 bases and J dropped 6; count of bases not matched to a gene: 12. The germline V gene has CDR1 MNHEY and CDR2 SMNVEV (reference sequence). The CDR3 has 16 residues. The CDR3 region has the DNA TGTGCCAGCAGGGCGGGAGGAGTAAGTTTGGCCGGGGAGCTGTTTTTT. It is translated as CASRAGGVSLAGELFF.

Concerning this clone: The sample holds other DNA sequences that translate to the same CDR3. The CDR3 reads CAISAPGSNQPQHF. CDR3 coding DNA: TGTGCCATCAGTGCACCGGGGAGCAATCAGCCCCAGCATTTT. This rearrangement joins TRBV10-3 to TRBJ1-5; D remains unclear. The germline gives CDR1 ENHRY, CDR2 SYGVKD. CDR3 length: 14 amino acids. The V and J ends lost 4 bases and 1 base respectively, with 8 bases between them.

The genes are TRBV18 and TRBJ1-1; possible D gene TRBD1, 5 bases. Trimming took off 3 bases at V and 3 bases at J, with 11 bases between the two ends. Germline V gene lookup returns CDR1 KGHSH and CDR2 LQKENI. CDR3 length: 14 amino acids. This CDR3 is CASSPGTLYTEAFF. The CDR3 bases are TGTGCCAGCTCACCCGGGACGCTTTACACTGAAGCTTTCTTT.

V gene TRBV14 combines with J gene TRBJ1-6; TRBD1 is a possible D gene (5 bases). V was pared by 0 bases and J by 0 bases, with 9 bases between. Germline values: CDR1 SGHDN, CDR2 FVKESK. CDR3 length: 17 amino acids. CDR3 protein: CASSQEGLSSYNSPLHF. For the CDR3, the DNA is TGTGCCAGCAGCCAAGAGGGACTGAGCTCCTATAATTCACCCCTCCACTTT.

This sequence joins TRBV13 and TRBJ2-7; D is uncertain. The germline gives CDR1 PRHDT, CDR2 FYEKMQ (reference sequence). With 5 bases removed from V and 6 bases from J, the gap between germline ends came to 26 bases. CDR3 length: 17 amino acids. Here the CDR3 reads CASSPDGPKTPFVEQYF. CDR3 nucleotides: TGTGCCAGCAGCCCTGATGGACCTAAGACACCCTTTGTCGAGCAGTACTTC.